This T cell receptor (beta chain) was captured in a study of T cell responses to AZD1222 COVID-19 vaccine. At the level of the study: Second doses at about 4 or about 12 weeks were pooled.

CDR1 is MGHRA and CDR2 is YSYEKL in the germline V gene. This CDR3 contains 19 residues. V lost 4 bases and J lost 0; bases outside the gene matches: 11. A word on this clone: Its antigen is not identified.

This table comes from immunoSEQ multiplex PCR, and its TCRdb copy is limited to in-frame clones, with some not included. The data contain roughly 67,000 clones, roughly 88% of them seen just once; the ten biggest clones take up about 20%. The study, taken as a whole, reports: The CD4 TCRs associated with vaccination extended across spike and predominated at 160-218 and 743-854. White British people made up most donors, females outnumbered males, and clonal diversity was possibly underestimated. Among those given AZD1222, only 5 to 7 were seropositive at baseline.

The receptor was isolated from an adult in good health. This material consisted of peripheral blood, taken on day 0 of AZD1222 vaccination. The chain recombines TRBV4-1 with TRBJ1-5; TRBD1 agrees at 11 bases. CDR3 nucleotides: TGCGCCAGCAGCCTACTGCCGGGACAGGGGGTCGATAGCAATCAGCCCCAGCATTTT. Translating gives CASSLLPGQGVDSNQPQHF.